This is a list of T cell receptor beta chains from one sample in a study of cytomegalovirus exposure and HLA in healthy donors. Measured with immunoSEQ multiplex PCR; TCRdb has only the in-frame clones, and not every one. The repertoire holds roughly 140,000 clones, with 75% to 85% as singletons. Sequenced sample: PBMCs. The receptors come from a woman aged 40 to 50 in good health and CMV-seropositive. The CDR3 runs from the conserved cysteine through the conserved F or W. Each record gives: V gene, D gene, clone size, J gene, CDR3 protein, CDR3 DNA. The D gene is left open where the match is weak. Size tells how often a clone was seen (once, few, many) or the class of an expanded clone, and some rows leave it out.

>TRBV6-5|NA|few|TRBJ2-5
CASRPPAQETQYF
TGTGCCAGCAGGCCCCCAGCACAGGAGACCCAGTACTTC
>TRBV4-1|NA|NA|TRBJ2-7
CASSQAAGLAEQYF
TGCGCCAGCAGCCAAGCGGCAGGGTTGGCCGAGCAGTACTTC
>TRBV6-1|NA|NA|TRBJ1-1
CASRYYMNTEAFF
TGTGCCAGCAGATATTACATGAACACTGAAGCTTTCTTT
>TRBV4-1|NA|NA|TRBJ2-7
CASSQDLMGYEQYF
TGCGCCAGCAGCCAAGATCTTATGGGCTACGAGCAGTACTTC
>TRBV27|NA|NA|TRBJ2-3
CARGKGRRPDTQYF
TGTGCCCGTGGCAAGGGGCGCCGTCCAGATACGCAGTATTTT
>TRBV25-1|NA|NA|TRBJ1-1
CASSELSRDTEAFF
TGTGCCAGCAGTGAATTGAGCAGGGACACTGAAGCTTTCTTT
>TRBV29-1|NA|NA|TRBJ2-3
CSLAPSASTDTQYF
TGCAGCCTTGCACCTAGCGCTTCCACAGATACGCAGTATTTT
>TRBV29-1|TRBD1|NA|TRBJ1-1
CSVLGQAQNTEAFF
TGCAGCGTATTAGGACAGGCCCAAAACACTGAAGCTTTCTTT
>TRBV29-1|TRBD1|once|TRBJ1-1
CSVSRGTEAFF
TGCAGCGTTAGCAGGGGGACTGAAGCTTTCTTT
>TRBV15|NA|NA|TRBJ2-7
CATSLTGLSYEQYF
TGTGCCACCAGCCTCACAGGGTTGTCCTACGAGCAGTACTTC